This T cell receptor beta chain was sequenced for a study of shared clonotypes between healthy human individuals. Details on this clone: The antigen is not known.

Germline V gene sequence: CDR1 ENHRY, CDR2 SYGVKD. V lost 1 base and J lost 7, with 5 bases in between. There are 12 residues in the CDR3. Method: immunoSEQ multiplex PCR; TCRdb's copy keeps in-frame clones and lacks some. Here the sample spans about half a million clones, around 85% being singletons. The study's findings and limits: Investigators expected sequencing depth to affect clonotype sharing among donors.

This TCR came from a woman in her thirties or forties in good health. Some clones in this sample may be carry-over from other donors' samples. Sequenced material: PBMCs. J is TRBJ2-1 and V is TRBV10-3, with D hard to call. CDR3 sequence: CAISEYENEQFF. The CDR3 DNA is TGTGCCATCAGTGAGTATGAAAATGAGCAGTTCTTC.